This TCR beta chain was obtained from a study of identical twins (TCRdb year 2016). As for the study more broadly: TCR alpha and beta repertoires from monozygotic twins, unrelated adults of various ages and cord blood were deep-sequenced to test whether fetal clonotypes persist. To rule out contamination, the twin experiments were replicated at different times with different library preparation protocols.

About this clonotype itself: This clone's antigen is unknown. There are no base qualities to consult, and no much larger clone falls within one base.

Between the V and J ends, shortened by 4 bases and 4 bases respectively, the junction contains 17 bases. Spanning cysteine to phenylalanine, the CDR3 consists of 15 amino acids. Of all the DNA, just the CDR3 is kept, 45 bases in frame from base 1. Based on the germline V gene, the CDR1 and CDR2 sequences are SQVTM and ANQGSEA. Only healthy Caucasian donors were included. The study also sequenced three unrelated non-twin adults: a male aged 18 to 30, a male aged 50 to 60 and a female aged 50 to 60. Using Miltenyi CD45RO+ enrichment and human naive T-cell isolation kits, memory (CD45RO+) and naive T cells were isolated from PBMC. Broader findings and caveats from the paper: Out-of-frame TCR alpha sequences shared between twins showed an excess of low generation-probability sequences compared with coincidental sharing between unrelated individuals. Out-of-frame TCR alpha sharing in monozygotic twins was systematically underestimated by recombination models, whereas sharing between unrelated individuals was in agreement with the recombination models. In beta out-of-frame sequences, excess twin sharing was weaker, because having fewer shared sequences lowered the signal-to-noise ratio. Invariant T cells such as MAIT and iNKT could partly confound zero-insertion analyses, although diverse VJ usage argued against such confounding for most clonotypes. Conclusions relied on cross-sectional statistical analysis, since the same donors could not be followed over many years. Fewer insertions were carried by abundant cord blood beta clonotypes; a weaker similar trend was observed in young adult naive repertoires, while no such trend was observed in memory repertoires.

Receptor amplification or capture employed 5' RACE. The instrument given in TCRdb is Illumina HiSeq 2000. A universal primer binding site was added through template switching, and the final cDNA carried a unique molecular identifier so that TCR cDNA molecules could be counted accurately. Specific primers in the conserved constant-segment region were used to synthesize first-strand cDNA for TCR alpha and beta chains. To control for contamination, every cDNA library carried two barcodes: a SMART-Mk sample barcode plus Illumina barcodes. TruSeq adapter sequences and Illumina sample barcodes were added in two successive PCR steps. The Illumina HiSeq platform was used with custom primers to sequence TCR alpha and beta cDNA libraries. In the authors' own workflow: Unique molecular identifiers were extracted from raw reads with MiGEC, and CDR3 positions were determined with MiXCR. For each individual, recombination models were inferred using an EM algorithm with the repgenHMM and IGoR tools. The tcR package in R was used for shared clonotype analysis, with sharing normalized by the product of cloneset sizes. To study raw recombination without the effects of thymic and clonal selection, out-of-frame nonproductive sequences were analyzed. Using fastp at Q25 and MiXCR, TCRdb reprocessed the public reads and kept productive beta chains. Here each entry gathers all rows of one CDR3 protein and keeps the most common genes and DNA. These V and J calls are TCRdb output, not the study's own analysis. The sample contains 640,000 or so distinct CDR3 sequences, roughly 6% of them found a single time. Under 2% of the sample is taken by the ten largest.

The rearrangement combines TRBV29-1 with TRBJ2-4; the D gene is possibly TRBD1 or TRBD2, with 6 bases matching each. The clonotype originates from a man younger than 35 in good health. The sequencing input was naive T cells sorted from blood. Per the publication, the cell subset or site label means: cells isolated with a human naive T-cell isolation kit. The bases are TGCAGCGTTGCAAGGGATACGGGGGCAAAAAACATTCAGTACTTC. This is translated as CSVARDTGAKNIQYF. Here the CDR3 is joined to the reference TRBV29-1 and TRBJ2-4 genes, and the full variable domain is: SAVISQKPSRDICQRGTSLTIQCQVDSQVTMMFWYRQQPGQSLTLIATANQGSEATYESGFVIDKFPISRPNLTFSTLTVSNMSPEDSSIYLCSVARDTGAKNIQYFGAGTRLSVL.